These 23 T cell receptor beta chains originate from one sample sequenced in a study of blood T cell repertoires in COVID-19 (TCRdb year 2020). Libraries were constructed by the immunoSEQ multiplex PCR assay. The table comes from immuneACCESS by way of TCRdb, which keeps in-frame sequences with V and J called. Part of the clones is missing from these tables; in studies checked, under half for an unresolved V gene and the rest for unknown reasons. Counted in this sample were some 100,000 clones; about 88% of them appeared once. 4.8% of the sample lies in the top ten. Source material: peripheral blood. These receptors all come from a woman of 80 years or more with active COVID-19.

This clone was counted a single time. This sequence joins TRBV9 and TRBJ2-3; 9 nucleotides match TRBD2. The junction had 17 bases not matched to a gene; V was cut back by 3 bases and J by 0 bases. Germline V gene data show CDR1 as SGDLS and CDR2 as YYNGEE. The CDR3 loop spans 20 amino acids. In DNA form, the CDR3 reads TGTGCCAGCAGCGGACCTCCGCTTAGCGGGAGAACGGCTAGCACAGATACGCAGTATTTT. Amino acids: CASSGPPLSGRTASTDTQYF.

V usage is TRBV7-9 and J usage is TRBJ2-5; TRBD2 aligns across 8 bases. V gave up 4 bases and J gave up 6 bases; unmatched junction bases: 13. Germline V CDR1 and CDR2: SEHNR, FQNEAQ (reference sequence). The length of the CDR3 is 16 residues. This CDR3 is CASSSRGASGSKTQYF. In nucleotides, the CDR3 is TGTGCCAGCAGCTCCCGCGGGGCGAGCGGGAGTAAGACCCAGTACTTC.

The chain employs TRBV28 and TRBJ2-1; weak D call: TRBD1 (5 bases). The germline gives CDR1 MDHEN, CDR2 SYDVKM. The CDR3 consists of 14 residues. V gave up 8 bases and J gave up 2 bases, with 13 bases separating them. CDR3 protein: CASRSGPAYNEQFF. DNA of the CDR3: TGTGCCAGCCGCTCAGGGCCTGCCTACAATGAGCAGTTCTTC.

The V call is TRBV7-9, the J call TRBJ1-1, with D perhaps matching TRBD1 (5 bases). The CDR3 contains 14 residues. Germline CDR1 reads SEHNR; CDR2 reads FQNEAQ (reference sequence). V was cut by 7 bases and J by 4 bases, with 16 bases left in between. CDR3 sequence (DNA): TGTGCCAGCAACATTGGGGGGGACGCCACTGAAGCTTTCTTT. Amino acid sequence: CASNIGGDATEAFF. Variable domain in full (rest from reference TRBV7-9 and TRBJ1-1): DTGVSQNPRHKITKRGQNVTFRCDPISEHNRLYWYRQTLGQGPEFLTYFQNEAQLEKSRLLSDRFSAERPKGSFSTLEIQRTEQGDSAMYLCASNIGGDATEAFFGQGTRLTVV.

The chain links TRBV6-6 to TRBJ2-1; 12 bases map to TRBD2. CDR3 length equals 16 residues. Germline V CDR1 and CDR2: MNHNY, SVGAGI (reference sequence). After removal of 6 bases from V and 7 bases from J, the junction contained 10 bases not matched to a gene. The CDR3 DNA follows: TGTGCCAGCAGCCCCTCGGATACTAGCGGGAGGAATGAGCAGTTCTTC. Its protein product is CASSPSDTSGRNEQFF.

DNA of the CDR3: TGTGCCAGCAGTTTCAGGGACTCCCGCACAGATACGCAGTATTTT. Translated: CASSFRDSRTDTQYF. V and J are TRBV27 and TRBJ2-3; D perhaps matches TRBD2 (6 bases). The germline V gene has CDR1 MNHEY and CDR2 SMNVEV (reference sequence). The CDR3 extends over 15 amino acids. Between the trimmed V and J ends, which lost 3 bases and 1 base, there was a span of 11 bases.

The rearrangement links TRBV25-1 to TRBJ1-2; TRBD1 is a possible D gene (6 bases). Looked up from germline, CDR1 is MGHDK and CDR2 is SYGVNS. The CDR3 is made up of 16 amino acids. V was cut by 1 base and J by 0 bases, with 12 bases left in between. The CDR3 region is CASSESRGLTNYGYTF. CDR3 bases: TGTGCCAGCAGTGAATCCAGGGGACTAACTAACTATGGCTACACCTTC.

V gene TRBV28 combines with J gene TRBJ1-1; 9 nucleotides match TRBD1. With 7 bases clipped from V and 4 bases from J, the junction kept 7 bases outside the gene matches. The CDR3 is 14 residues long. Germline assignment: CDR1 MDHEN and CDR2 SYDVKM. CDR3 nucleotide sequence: TGTGCCAGCAAAACAGGGGGCGGGGGCACTGAAGCTTTCTTT. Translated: CASKTGGGGTEAFF.

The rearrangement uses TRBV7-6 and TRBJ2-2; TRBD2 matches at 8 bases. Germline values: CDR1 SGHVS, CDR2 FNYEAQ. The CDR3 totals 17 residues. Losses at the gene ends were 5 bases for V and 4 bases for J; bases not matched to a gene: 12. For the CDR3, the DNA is TGTGCCAGCAGCGCAAAAAGCGCCGGGAGGGTCACCGGGGAGCTGTTTTTT. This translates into CASSAKSAGRVTGELFF. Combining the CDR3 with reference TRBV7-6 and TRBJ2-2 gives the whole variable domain GAGVSQSPRYKVTKRGQDVALRCDPISGHVSLYWYRQALGQGPEFLTYFNYEAQQDKSGLPNDRFSAERPEGSISTLTIQRTEQRDSAMYRCASSAKSAGRVTGELFFGEGSRLTVL.

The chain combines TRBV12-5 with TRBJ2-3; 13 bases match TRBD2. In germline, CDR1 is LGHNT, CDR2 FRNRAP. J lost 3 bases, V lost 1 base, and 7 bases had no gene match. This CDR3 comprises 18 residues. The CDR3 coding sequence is TGTGCTAGTGGTTTGGGACTAGCGGGAGGAGCATGGACAGATACGCAGTATTTT. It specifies CASGLGLAGGAWTDTQYF.

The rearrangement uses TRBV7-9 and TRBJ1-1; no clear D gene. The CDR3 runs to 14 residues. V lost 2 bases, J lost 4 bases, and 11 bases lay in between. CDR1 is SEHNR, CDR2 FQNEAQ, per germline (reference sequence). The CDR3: CASSLREVGTEAFF. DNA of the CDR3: TGTGCCAGCAGCTTAAGGGAGGTCGGCACTGAAGCTTTCTTT.

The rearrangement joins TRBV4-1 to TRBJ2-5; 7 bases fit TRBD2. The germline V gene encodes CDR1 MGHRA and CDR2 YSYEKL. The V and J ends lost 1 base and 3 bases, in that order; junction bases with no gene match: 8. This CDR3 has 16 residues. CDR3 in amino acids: CASSQGVRAGEETQYF. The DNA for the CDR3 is TGCGCCAGCAGCCAAGGCGTACGGGCGGGAGAAGAGACCCAGTACTTC.

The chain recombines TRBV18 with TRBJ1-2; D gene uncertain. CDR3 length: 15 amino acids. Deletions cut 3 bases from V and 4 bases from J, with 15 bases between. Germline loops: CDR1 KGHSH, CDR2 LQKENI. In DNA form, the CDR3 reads TGTGCCAGCTCACCCTTTGGGCAGGCTCCCTATGGCTACACCTTC. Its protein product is CASSPFGQAPYGYTF.

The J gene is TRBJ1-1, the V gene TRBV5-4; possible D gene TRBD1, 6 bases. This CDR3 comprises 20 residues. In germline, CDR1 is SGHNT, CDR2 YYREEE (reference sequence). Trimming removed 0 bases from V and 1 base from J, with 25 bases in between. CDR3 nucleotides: TGTGCCAGCAGCTTGGCGGGTGCGACAGGCCCAACGCTCGGGAACACTGAAGCTTTCTTT. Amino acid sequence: CASSLAGATGPTLGNTEAFF.

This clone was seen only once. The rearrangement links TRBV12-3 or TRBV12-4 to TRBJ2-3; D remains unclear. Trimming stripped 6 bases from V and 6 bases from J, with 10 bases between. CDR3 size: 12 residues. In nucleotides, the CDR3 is TGTGCCAGCAGACGCACGGTGGATACGCAGTATTTT. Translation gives CASRRTVDTQYF.

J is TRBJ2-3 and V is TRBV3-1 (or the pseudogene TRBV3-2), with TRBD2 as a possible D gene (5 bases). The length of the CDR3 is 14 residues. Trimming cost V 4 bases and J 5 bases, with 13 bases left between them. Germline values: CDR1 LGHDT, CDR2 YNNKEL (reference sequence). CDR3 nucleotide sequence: TGTGCCAGCAGCCCTCCCGGAGAGGGAGATACGCAGTATTTT. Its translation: CASSPPGEGDTQYF.

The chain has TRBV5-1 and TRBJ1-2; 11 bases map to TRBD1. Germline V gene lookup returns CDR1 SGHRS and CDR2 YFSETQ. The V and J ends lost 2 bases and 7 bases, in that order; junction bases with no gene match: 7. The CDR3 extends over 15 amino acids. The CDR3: CASSLTGQGAVGYTF. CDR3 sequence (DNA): TGCGCCAGCAGCTTAACTGGACAGGGGGCTGTTGGCTACACCTTC.

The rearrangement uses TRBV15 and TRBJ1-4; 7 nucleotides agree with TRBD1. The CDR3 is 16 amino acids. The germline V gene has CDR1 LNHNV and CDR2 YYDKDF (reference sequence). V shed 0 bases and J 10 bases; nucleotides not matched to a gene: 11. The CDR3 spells CATSRDPGTDYGKLFF. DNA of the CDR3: TGTGCCACCAGCAGAGATCCCGGGACAGACTATGGAAAACTGTTTTTT.

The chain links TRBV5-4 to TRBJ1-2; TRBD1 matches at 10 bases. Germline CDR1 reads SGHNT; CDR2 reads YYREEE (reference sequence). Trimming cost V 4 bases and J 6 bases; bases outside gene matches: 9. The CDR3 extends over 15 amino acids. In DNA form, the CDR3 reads TGTGCCAGCAGCCCCCGGGGACAGGGGTTGGATGGCTACACCTTC. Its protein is CASSPRGQGLDGYTF.

The CDR3 sequence is CASSQEGSKREDPRGTGELFF. CDR3 sequence (DNA): TGTGCCAGCAGCCAGGAAGGTTCTAAGCGGGAGGATCCCCGAGGCACCGGGGAGCTGTTTTTT. The chain couples TRBV4-2 to TRBJ2-2; 9 positions match TRBD2. This CDR3 is 21 amino acids long. The V and J ends lost 3 bases and 4 bases, in that order; junction bases with no gene match: 21. The germline CDR1 and CDR2 sequences are LGHNA and YNFKEQ.

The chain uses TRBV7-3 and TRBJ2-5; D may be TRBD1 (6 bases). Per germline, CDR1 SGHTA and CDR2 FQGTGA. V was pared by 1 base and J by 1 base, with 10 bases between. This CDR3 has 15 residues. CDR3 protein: CASSLSGGSQETQYF. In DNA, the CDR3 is TGTGCCAGCAGCTTAAGTGGGGGCTCCCAAGAGACCCAGTACTTC.

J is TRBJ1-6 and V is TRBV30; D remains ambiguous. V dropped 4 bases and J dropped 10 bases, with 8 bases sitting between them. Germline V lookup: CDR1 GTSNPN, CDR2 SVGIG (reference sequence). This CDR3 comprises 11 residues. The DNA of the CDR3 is TGTGCCTGGACAGATTCCTCACCCCTCCACTTT. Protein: CAWTDSSPLHF.

The CDR3 is CASSWTSGAYQETQYF. The CDR3 DNA sequence: TGTGCCAGCAGTTGGACTAGCGGAGCGTACCAAGAGACCCAGTACTTC. The rearrangement links TRBV6-5 to TRBJ2-5; 10 bases are shared with TRBD2. The CDR3 is 16 amino acids. Germline assignment: CDR1 MNHEY and CDR2 SVGAGI. V was clipped by 4 bases and J by 0 bases; unmatched bases: 5.